The 8 T cell receptor beta chains below were found in one sample sequenced in a study of human T cells and chemical hapten exposure. TCRdb processed the RACE reads anew with MiXCR; each CDR3 protein has one entry. The sample yields about 250,000 distinct CDR3 sequences, roughly 7.7% seen once. The time point: pre-sensitization, week 0. The treatment denotes: therapeutic diphenylcyclopropenone sensitization with weekly scalp DPC. This specimen was whole blood, taken in connection with sensitization to the hapten diphenylcyclopropenone (DPC). These receptors all stem from a man between 18 and 29 years old with alopecia areata. Some clones in this sample may be carry-over from other donors' samples.

This clonotype was observed at least ten times. The chain couples TRBV28 to TRBJ2-3; D gene uncertain. Germline loops: CDR1 MDHEN, CDR2 SYDVKM. V was pared by 6 bases and J by 2 bases, with 12 bases between. The CDR3 spans 14 residues. The CDR3 bases are TGTGCCAGCAGCCGTGGGATCCTCACAGATACGCAGTATTTT. Residues: CASSRGILTDTQYF. The whole variable domain, filled in from reference TRBV28 and TRBJ2-3, reads DVKVTQSSRYLVKRTGEKVFLECVQDMDHENMFWYRQDPGLGLRLIYFSYDVKMKEKGDIPEGYSVSREKKERFSLILESASTNQTSMYLCASSRGILTDTQYFGPGTRLTVL.

The V call is TRBV12-3 or TRBV12-4, the J call TRBJ2-7, with 7 bases fitting TRBD1. Trimming at V came to 3 bases and at J to 4 bases, leaving 12 bases not matched to a gene. The length of the CDR3 is 16 residues. DNA of the CDR3: TGTGCCAGCAGTTTGTGGTGTCAGGGGGTGACATACGAGCAGTACGTC. Translating it yields CASSLWCQGVTYEQYV.

This clonotype was counted many times. V is TRBV7-2 and J is TRBJ2-1; TRBD1 matches at 7 bases. The CDR3 loop spans 15 amino acids. V lost 0 bases to trimming and J lost 3 bases; unmatched junction nucleotides: 2. Germline V lookup: CDR1 SGHTA, CDR2 FQGNSA. This CDR3 is CASSLARGSYNEQFF. CDR3 DNA sequence: TGTGCCAGCAGCTTAGCCAGGGGGAGCTACAATGAGCAGTTCTTC.

The genes are TRBV2 and TRBJ2-2; no reliable D call. CDR1 and CDR2 (germline): SNHLY, FYNNEI. V gave up 5 bases and J gave up 6 bases, with 10 bases separating them. This CDR3 spans 13 amino acids. CDR3 DNA: TGTGCCAGCAGTCTCCGCTCGGCCGGGGAGCTGTTTTTT. This translates into CASSLRSAGELFF.

The V call is TRBV20-1, the J call TRBJ1-5, with 10 bases aligning to TRBD1. The CDR3 sequence is 15 residues long. V lost 5 bases to trimming and J lost 7 bases; unmatched junction nucleotides: 11. Germline V gene sequence: CDR1 DFQATT, CDR2 SNEGSKA (reference sequence). CDR3 bases: TGCAGTGCTTCTAGATCGACAGGGGGCGGACAGCCCCAGCATTTT. Protein sequence: CSASRSTGGGQPQHF.

This chain links TRBV20-1 with TRBJ1-1, with D hard to call. Trimming removed 5 bases at V and 9 bases at J, with 10 bases between. The CDR3 is 10 residues long. Germline loops: CDR1 DFQATT, CDR2 SNEGSKA (reference sequence). The chain's CDR3 is CSAVLSKAFF. CDR3 sequence (DNA): TGCAGTGCTGTTCTTTCAAAAGCTTTCTTT.

The gene calls are TRBV4-3 and TRBJ1-6; D unclear. The V end lost 6 bases, the J end lost 0 bases, and 6 bases lay between the germline ends. This CDR3 comprises 14 residues. Germline CDR1 reads LGHNA; CDR2 reads YSLEER. CDR3 residues: CASRESSYNSPLHF. CDR3 sequence (DNA): TGCGCCAGCAGAGAAAGCTCCTATAATTCACCCCTCCACTTT.

This clonotype occurred a few times. V is TRBV10-3 and J is TRBJ1-2, with D perhaps TRBD1 (5 bases). Germline lookup yields CDR1 ENHRY and CDR2 SYGVKD. V gave up 10 bases and J gave up 1 base, with 10 bases separating them. The CDR3 loop spans 12 amino acids. The chain's CDR3 is CATRGLNYGYTF. The CDR3 DNA is TGTGCCACTCGGGGCCTTAACTATGGCTACACCTTC.